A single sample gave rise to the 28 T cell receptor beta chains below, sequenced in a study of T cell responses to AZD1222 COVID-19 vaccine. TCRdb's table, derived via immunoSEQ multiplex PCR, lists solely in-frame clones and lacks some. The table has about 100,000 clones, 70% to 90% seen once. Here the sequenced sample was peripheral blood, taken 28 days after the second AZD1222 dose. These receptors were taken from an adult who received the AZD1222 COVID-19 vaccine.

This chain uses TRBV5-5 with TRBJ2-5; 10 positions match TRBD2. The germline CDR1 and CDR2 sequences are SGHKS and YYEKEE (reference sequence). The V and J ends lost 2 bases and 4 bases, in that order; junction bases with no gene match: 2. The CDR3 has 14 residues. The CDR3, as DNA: TGTGCCAGCAGCTTTCGACTAGCGGGAGAGACCCAGTACTTC. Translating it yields CASSFRLAGETQYF.

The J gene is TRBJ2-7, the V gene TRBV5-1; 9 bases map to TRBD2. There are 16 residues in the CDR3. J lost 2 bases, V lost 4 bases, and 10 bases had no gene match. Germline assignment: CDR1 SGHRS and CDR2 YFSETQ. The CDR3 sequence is CASSQDSAGGPYEQYF. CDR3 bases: TGCGCCAGCAGCCAGGATTCAGCGGGAGGCCCCTACGAGCAGTACTTC.

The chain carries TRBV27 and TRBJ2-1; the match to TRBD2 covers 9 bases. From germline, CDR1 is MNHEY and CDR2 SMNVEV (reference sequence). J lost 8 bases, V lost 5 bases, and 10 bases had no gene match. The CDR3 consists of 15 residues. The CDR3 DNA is TGTGCCAGCAGTATAGCGGGGGTTCTAGTCCATGAGCAGTTCTTC. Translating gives CASSIAGVLVHEQFF.

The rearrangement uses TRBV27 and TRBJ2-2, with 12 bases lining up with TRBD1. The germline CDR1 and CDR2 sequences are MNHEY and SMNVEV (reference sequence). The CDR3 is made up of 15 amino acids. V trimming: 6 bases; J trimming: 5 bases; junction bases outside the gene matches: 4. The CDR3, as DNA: TGTGCCAGCAGACCGGGACAGGGGGCTACCGGGGAGCTGTTTTTT. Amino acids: CASRPGQGATGELFF.

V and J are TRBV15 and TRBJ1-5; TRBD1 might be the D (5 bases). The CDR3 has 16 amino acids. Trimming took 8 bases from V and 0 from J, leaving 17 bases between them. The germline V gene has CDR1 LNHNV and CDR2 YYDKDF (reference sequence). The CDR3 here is CATRGGRRYSNQPQHF. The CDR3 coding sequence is TGTGCCACCCGGGGGGGACGGCGATATAGCAATCAGCCCCAGCATTTT.

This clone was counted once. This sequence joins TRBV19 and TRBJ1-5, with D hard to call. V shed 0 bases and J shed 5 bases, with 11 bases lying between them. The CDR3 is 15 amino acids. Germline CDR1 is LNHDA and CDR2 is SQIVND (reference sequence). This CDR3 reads CASSIDQGLDQPQHF. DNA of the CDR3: TGTGCCAGTAGTATAGATCAAGGGTTAGATCAGCCCCAGCATTTT.

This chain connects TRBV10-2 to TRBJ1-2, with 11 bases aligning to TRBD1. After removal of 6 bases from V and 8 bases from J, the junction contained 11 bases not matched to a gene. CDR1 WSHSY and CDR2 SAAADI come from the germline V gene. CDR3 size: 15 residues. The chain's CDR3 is CASRKGQGALGGYTF. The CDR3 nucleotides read TGCGCCAGCAGGAAAGGACAGGGGGCCTTGGGGGGCTACACCTTC.

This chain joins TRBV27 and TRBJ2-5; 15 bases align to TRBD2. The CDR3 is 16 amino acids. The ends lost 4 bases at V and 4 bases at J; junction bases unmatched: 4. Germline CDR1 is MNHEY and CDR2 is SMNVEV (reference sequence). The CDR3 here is CASSSRTSGRGETQYF. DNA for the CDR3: TGTGCCAGCAGTTCCCGGACTAGCGGGAGGGGAGAGACCCAGTACTTC.

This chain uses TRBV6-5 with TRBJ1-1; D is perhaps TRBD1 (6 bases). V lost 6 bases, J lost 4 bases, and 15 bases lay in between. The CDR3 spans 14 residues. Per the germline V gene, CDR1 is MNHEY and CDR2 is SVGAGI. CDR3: CASSEGGRGTEAFF. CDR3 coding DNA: TGTGCCAGCAGCGAGGGGGGGAGGGGCACTGAAGCTTTCTTT.

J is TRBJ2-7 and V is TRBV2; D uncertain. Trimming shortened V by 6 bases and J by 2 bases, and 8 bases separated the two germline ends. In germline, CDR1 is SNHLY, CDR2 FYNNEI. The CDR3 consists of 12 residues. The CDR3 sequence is CASRAGAYEQYF. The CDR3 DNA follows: TGTGCCAGCAGAGCAGGAGCCTACGAGCAGTACTTC.

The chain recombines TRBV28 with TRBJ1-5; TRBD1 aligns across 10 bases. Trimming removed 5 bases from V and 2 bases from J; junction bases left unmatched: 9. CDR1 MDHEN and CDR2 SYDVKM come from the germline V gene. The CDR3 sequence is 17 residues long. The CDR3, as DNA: TGTGCCAGCAGTCCCCTCGCCGGGACAGGGGGCAATCAGCCCCAGCATTTT. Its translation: CASSPLAGTGGNQPQHF.

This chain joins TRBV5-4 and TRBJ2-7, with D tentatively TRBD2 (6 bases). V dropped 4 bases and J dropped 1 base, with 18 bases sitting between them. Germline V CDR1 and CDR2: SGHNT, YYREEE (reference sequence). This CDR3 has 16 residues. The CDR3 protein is CASSPGGTGISYEQYF. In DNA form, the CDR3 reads TGTGCCAGCAGCCCCGGCGGGACCGGGATTTCCTACGAGCAGTACTTC.

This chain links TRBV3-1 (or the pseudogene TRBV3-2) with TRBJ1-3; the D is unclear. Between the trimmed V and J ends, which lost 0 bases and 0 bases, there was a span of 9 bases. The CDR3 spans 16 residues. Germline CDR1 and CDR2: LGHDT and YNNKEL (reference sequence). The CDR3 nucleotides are TGTGCCAGCAGCCAAGATCGTGCTATCTCTGGAAACACCATATATTTT. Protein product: CASSQDRAISGNTIYF.

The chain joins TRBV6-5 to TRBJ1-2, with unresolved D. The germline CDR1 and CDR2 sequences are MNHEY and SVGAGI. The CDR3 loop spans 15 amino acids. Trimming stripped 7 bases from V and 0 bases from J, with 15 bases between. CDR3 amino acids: CASNIRGLTNYGYTF. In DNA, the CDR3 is TGTGCCAGCAATATACGAGGGCTTACTAACTATGGCTACACCTTC.

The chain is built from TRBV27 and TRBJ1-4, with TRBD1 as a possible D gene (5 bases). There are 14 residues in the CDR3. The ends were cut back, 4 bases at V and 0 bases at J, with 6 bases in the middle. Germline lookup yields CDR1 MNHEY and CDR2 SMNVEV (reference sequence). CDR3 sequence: CASSSQATNEKLFF. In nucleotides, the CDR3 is TGTGCCAGCAGTTCACAGGCAACTAATGAAAAACTGTTTTTT.

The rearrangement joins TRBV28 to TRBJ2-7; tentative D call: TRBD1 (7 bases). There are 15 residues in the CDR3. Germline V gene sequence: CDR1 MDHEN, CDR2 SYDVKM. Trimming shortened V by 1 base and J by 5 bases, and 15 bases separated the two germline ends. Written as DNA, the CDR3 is TGTGCCAGCAGTTTATTCCAGGGGGGAGGAAACGAGCAGTACTTC. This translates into CASSLFQGGGNEQYF.

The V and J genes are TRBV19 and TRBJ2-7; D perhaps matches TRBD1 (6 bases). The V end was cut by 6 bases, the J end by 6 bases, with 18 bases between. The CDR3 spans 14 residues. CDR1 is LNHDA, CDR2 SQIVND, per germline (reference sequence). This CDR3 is CASRQRTGIGEQYF. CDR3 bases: TGTGCCAGTAGGCAAAGAACAGGGATCGGCGAGCAGTACTTC.

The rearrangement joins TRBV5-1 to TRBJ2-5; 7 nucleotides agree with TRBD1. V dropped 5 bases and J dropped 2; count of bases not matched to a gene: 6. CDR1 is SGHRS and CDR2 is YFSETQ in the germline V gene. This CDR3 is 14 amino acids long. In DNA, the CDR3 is TGCGCCAGCAGACAAACGGGACAGCAAGAGACCCAGTACTTC. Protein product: CASRQTGQQETQYF.

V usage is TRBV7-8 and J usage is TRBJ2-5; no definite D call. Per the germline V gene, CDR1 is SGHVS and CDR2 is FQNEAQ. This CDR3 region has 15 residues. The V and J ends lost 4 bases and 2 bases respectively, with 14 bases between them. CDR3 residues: CASSSLERPQETQYF. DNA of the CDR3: TGTGCCAGCAGCTCATTGGAGCGTCCTCAAGAGACCCAGTACTTC.

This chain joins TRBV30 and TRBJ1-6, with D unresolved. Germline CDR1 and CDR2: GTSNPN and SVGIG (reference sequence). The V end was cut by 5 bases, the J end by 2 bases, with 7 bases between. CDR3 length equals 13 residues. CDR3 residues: CAWGVTYNSPLHF. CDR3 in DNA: TGTGCCTGGGGGGTTACCTATAATTCACCCCTCCACTTT. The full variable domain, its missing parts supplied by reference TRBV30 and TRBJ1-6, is SQTIHQWPATLVQPVGSPLSLECTVEGTSNPNLYWYRQAAGRGLQLLFYSVGIGQISSEVPQNLSASRPQDRQFILSSKKLLLSDSGFYLCAWGVTYNSPLHFGNGTRLTVT.

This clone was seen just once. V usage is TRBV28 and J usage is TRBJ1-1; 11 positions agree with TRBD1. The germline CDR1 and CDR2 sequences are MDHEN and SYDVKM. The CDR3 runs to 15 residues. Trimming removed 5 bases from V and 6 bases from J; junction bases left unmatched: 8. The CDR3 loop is CASSPWTGGGSEAFF. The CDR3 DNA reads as TGTGCCAGCAGTCCGTGGACAGGGGGCGGATCTGAAGCTTTCTTT.

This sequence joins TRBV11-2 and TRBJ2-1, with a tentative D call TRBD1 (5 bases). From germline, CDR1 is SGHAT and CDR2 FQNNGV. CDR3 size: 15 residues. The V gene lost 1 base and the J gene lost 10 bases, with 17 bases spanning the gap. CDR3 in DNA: TGTGCCAGCAGCTTAGTGGGGCAAAATCGCGTCGAGCAGTTCTTC. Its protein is CASSLVGQNRVEQFF.

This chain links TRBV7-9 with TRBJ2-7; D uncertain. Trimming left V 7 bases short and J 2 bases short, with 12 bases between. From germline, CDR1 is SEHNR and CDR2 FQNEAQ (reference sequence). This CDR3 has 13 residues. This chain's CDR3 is CASTTELTYEQYF. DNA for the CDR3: TGTGCCAGCACCACAGAACTTACCTACGAGCAGTACTTC.

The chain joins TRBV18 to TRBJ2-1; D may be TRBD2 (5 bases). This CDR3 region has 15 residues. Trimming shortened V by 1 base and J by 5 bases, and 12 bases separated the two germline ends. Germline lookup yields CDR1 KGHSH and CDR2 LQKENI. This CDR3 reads CASSPLPSGDNEQFF. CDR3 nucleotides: TGTGCCAGCTCACCACTTCCCAGCGGAGACAATGAGCAGTTCTTC.

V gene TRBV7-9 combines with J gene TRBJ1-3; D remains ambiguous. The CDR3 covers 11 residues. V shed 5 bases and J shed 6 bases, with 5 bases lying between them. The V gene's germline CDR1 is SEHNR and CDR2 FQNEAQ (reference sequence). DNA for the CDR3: TGTGCCAGCAGCAAGGAAAACACCATATATTTT. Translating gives CASSKENTIYF. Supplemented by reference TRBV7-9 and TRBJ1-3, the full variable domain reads DTGVSQNPRHKITKRGQNVTFRCDPISEHNRLYWYRQTLGQGPEFLTYFQNEAQLEKSRLLSDRFSAERPKGSFSTLEIQRTEQGDSAMYLCASSKENTIYFGEGSWLTVV.

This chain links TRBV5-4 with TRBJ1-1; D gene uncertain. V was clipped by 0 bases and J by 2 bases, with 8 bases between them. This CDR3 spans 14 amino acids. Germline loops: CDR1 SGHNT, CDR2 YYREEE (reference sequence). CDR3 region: CASSLDPTNTEAFF. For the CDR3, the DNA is TGTGCCAGCAGCTTGGATCCGACTAACACTGAAGCTTTCTTT.

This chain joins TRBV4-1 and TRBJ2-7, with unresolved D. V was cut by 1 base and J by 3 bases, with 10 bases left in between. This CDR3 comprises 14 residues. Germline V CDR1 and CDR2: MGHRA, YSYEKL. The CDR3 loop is CASSQGQVGYEQYF. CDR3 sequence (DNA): TGCGCCAGCAGCCAAGGGCAGGTGGGCTACGAGCAGTACTTC.

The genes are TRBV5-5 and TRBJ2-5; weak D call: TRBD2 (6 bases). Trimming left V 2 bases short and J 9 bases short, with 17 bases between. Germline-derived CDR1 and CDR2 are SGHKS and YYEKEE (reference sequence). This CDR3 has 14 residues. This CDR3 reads CASSLIVEGSAQYF. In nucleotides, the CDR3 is TGTGCCAGCAGCTTAATAGTGGAGGGATCGGCCCAGTACTTC. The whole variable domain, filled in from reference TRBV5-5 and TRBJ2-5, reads DAGVTQSPTHLIKTRGQQVTLRCSPISGHKSVSWYQQVLGQGPQFIFQYYEKEERGRGNFPDRFSARQFPNYSSELNVNALLLGDSALYLCASSLIVEGSAQYFGPGTRLLVL.